The 14 T cell receptor beta chains reported below all come from one sample, sequenced in a study of blood T cell repertoires in COVID-19. Only in-frame clones appear in the TCRdb table, and some are missing; sequencing was by immunoSEQ multiplex PCR. This sample carries about 160,000 clones, around 80% of them seen once, and the ten largest clones take about 20%. Sequenced sample: peripheral blood. These receptors were taken from an elderly woman with acute or convalescent COVID-19.

The rearrangement links TRBV3-1 (or the pseudogene TRBV3-2) to TRBJ1-1; no clear D. From germline, CDR1 is LGHDT and CDR2 YNNKEL (reference sequence). The CDR3 runs to 13 residues. Trimming stripped 3 bases from V and 2 bases from J, with 7 bases between. The chain's CDR3 is CASSHGGNTEAFF. CDR3 sequence (DNA): TGTGCCAGCAGCCATGGCGGAAACACTGAAGCTTTCTTT.

Turning to this clone: The identical CDR3 is also encoded by other nucleotide sequences in the sample. V gene TRBV19 combines with J gene TRBJ1-1; the D is unclear. The CDR3 totals 13 residues. The germline V gene encodes CDR1 LNHDA and CDR2 SQIVND (reference sequence). V lost 2 bases to trimming and J lost 2 bases, with 6 bases between them. CDR3 protein: CASSINSNTEAFF. The CDR3 nucleotides read TGTGCCAGTAGTATAAACAGCAACACTGAAGCTTTCTTT. The complete variable domain, with remaining parts taken from reference TRBV19 and TRBJ1-1, reads DGGITQSPKYLFRKEGQNVTLSCEQNLNHDAMYWYRQDPGQGLRLIYYSQIVNDFQKGDIAEGYSVSREKKESFPLTVTSAQKNPTAFYLCASSINSNTEAFFGQGTRLTVV.

This chain joins TRBV7-7 and TRBJ2-5, with D possibly matching TRBD2 (5 bases). Trimming shortened V by 1 base and J by 7 bases, and 10 bases separated the two germline ends. The length of the CDR3 is 13 residues. Germline CDR1 and CDR2: SSHAT and FNYEAQ (reference sequence). Written as DNA, the CDR3 is TGTGCCAGCAGCTTAGGACCCGAGGGGACCCAGTACTTC. Translated: CASSLGPEGTQYF.

The V gene is TRBV7-6, the J gene TRBJ2-5; weak D call: TRBD2 (6 bases). V was trimmed by 5 bases and J by 7 bases, leaving 17 bases between them. This CDR3 comprises 14 residues. The germline gives CDR1 SGHVS, CDR2 FNYEAQ. The CDR3 protein is CASSPAPGVRTQYF. The CDR3, as DNA: TGTGCCAGCAGCCCTGCCCCGGGGGTACGGACCCAGTACTTC.

This chain links TRBV5-4 with TRBJ2-5; D unclear. Trimming pared 3 bases from V and 5 bases from J, leaving 14 bases between. This CDR3 spans 14 amino acids. In germline, CDR1 is SGHNT, CDR2 YYREEE (reference sequence). CDR3 loop: CASSSSTYGETQYF. CDR3 DNA sequence: TGTGCCAGCAGCTCAAGCACCTATGGTGAGACCCAGTACTTC.

This sequence joins TRBV3-1 (or the pseudogene TRBV3-2) and TRBJ2-7, with a possible D match to TRBD2 (5 bases). CDR3 length: 12 residues. V shed 3 bases and J shed 6 bases, with 9 bases lying between them. Looked up from germline, CDR1 is LGHDT and CDR2 is YNNKEL (reference sequence). In nucleotides, the CDR3 is TGTGCCAGCAGCCAGACTCGGGGCGAGCAGTACTTC. This gives the protein CASSQTRGEQYF.

Only one count was recorded for this clone. The chain employs TRBV9 and TRBJ1-4; D ambiguous. CDR3 length: 15 amino acids. Trimming removed 0 bases from V and 5 bases from J, with 11 bases in between. Germline loops: CDR1 SGDLS, CDR2 YYNGEE. The CDR3 here is CASSVGYGINEKLFF. CDR3 sequence (DNA): TGTGCCAGCAGCGTAGGGTACGGGATAAATGAAAAACTGTTTTTT. The entire variable domain, with the rest obtained from reference TRBV9 and TRBJ1-4, is as follows: DSGVTQTPKHLITATGQRVTLRCSPRSGDLSVYWYQQSLDQGLQFLIQYYNGEERAKGNILERFSAQQFPDLHSELNLSSLELGDSALYFCASSVGYGINEKLFFGSGTQLSVL.

The V call is TRBV7-7, the J call TRBJ2-1, with 12 positions matching TRBD2. From germline, CDR1 is SSHAT and CDR2 FNYEAQ (reference sequence). This CDR3 is 15 amino acids long. V shed 2 bases and J 8 bases; nucleotides not matched to a gene: 4. Here the CDR3 reads CASSLPTSGSHEQFF. The CDR3 DNA follows: TGTGCCAGCAGCTTACCGACTAGCGGGAGCCATGAGCAGTTCTTC.

This chain joins TRBV5-1 and TRBJ1-1, with a tentative D call TRBD1 (5 bases). Germline lookup yields CDR1 SGHRS and CDR2 YFSETQ. The CDR3 runs to 14 residues. V was pared by 0 bases and J by 3 bases, with 9 bases between. The CDR3 here is CASSLEGAHTEAFF. DNA of the CDR3: TGCGCCAGCAGCTTGGAAGGGGCGCACACTGAAGCTTTCTTT.

The chain joins TRBV3-1 (or the pseudogene TRBV3-2) to TRBJ1-1, with unresolved D. Trimming left V 5 bases short and J 4 bases short, with 17 bases between. The length of the CDR3 is 15 residues. Germline values: CDR1 LGHDT, CDR2 YNNKEL (reference sequence). In nucleotides, the CDR3 is TGTGCCAGCAGCTCCTGGGCCCTCGCCGGCACTGAAGCTTTCTTT. It is translated as CASSSWALAGTEAFF.

In DNA form, the CDR3 reads TGCGCCAGCAGCTACTCCCCAACAGGGCCTACTGAAGCTTTCTTT. Its protein product is CASSYSPTGPTEAFF. The chain links TRBV5-1 to TRBJ1-1; possible D gene TRBD1, 6 bases. The V end lost 3 bases, the J end lost 5 bases, and 17 bases lay between the germline ends. This CDR3 has 15 residues. The germline V gene has CDR1 SGHRS and CDR2 YFSETQ.

This chain connects TRBV2 to TRBJ1-1; TRBD1 is a possible D gene (5 bases). The CDR3 extends over 12 amino acids. From germline, CDR1 is SNHLY and CDR2 FYNNEI. V was clipped by 6 bases and J by 4 bases, with 9 bases between them. The CDR3 sequence: CASRRGVTEAFF. The DNA for the CDR3 is TGTGCCAGCAGGCGGGGCGTCACTGAAGCTTTCTTT.

The J gene is TRBJ1-1, the V gene TRBV3-1 (or the pseudogene TRBV3-2); D is undetermined. Trimming removed 11 bases at V and 3 bases at J, with 31 bases between. Germline assignment: CDR1 LGHDT and CDR2 YNNKEL (reference sequence). The CDR3 runs to 18 residues. CDR3 sequence (DNA): TGTGCCGAACCTGTTAGTGGTCGGGTCTCCGGATCGCACACTGAAGCTTTCTTT. Its protein is CAEPVSGRVSGSHTEAFF.

This chain joins TRBV19 and TRBJ1-6, with D hard to call. Germline loops: CDR1 LNHDA, CDR2 SQIVND (reference sequence). Trimming removed 3 bases at V and 9 bases at J, with 15 bases between. The CDR3 is 15 residues long. Here the CDR3 reads CASSMSARGSSPLHF. CDR3 in DNA: TGTGCCAGTAGTATGTCGGCAAGAGGTAGTTCACCCCTCCACTTT.